This section outlines one TCR beta chain sequence together with its context. Sequenced by immunoSEQ multiplex PCR; TCRdb stores in-frame clones only, minus some. The table has roughly 100,000 clones, roughly 85% seen once. This entry comes from a study of control samples from healthy donors and cancer patients. Germline loops: CDR1 MNHEY, CDR2 SMNVEV (reference sequence). Trimming at V came to 4 bases and at J to 5 bases, leaving 7 bases not matched to a gene. This CDR3 has 15 residues. The sample comprised blood. This TCR was recovered from a woman aged 50 to 60 in good health. The chain couples TRBV27 to TRBJ1-1; TRBD1 agrees at 10 bases. The CDR3 region is CASSSGQGSRTEAFF. As DNA, the CDR3 is TGTGCCAGCAGTTCGGGACAGGGGAGTAGGACTGAAGCTTTCTTT.